The sequence of this TCR beta chain was determined in a study of T cells expressing NK-cell markers. The CDR3 extends over 16 amino acids. Germline CDR1 reads SNHLY; CDR2 reads FYNNEI. TCRdb re-called the 5' RACE reads; every CDR3 protein appears as one record, without DNA. In all, the sample yields 140,000 to 150,000 distinct CDR3 sequences. This TCR was recovered from a man in his late teens or twenties in good health. What was sequenced was blood T cells: a sorted CD56 or NKG2C T cell subset, CD4+ or CD8+ T cells, or bulk PBMC T cells (not recorded which). The V gene is TRBV2, the J gene TRBJ2-3; as DNA is missing, the TRBD2 call by TCRdb cannot be tested. CDR3 sequence: CASSEELVGSPDTQYF.